The 10 T cell receptor beta chains in this list originate from one sample, sequenced in a study of T cell clusters in autoimmune cytopenias. TRB was amplified from about 270 ng of peripheral blood genomic DNA per sample. Multiplex touch-down PCR amplified TRB using TRB-A and TRB-B pools in one tube. From the multiplex PCR reads, TCRdb lists one entry per CDR3 protein and no DNA. The sample data list some 7,600 distinct CDR3 sequences. The sample taken for sequencing was peripheral blood. Source of these receptors: a human donor with an autoimmune cytopenia or autoimmune hepatitis (not recorded which).

The V and J genes are TRBV5-1 and TRBJ1-2; TCRdb indicates TRBD1, and absent DNA this call remains unverified. The CDR3 contains 15 residues. Germline-derived CDR1 and CDR2 are SGHRS and YFSETQ. The CDR3 loop is CASSLAAGVGDGYTF.

This clonotype shows up as medium-sized by frequency. V gene TRBV5-1 combines with J gene TRBJ2-5; without DNA, the TCRdb call of TRBD2 cannot be checked. Germline lookup yields CDR1 SGHRS and CDR2 YFSETQ. There are 18 residues in the CDR3. The CDR3 sequence: CASSLGGTSEPAQETQYF.

Frequency places this clonotype as medium-sized. The V gene is TRBV5-6, the J gene TRBJ1-3. The CDR3 totals 14 residues. Looked up from germline, CDR1 is SGHDT and CDR2 is YYEEEE. CDR3 residues: CASSLVGSGNTIYF.

V and J are TRBV19 and TRBJ1-2; absent DNA, TCRdb's TRBD1 call cannot be checked. This CDR3 is 13 amino acids long. Germline CDR1 is LNHDA and CDR2 is SQIVND (reference sequence). The CDR3 spells CASSIGRGSVSTF.

This chain uses TRBV6-2 or TRBV6-3 with TRBJ1-5. Germline V gene lookup returns CDR1 MNHEY and CDR2 SVGEGT. There are 17 residues in the CDR3. CDR3 loop: CASSYSIGGVSNQPQHF.

Its frequency marks this clonotype as large (0.1 to 1%). This sequence joins TRBV15 and TRBJ1-2; TCRdb indicates TRBD1, and absent DNA this call remains unverified. Per germline, CDR1 LNHNV and CDR2 YYDKDF (reference sequence). The CDR3 covers 15 residues. CDR3 residues: CATSRDRGVHYGYTF.

This chain links TRBV19 with TRBJ1-2. Germline V gives CDR1 LNHDA, CDR2 SQIVND (reference sequence). The CDR3 loop spans 13 amino acids. CDR3 sequence reads: CASSSGLSYGYTF.

The CDR3: CSVGTPQGGGETQYF. The V gene is TRBV29-1, the J gene TRBJ2-5; TCRdb names TRBD1, which stays unverified in the absence of DNA. The V gene's germline CDR1 is SQVTM and CDR2 ANQGSEA. The CDR3 spans 15 residues. Filled out from reference TRBV29-1 and TRBJ2-5, the complete variable domain reads SAVISQKPSRDICQRGTSLTIQCQVDSQVTMMFWYRQQPGQSLTLIATANQGSEATYESGFVIDKFPISRPNLTFSTLTVSNMSPEDSSIYLCSVGTPQGGGETQYFGPGTRLLVL.

Its frequency marks this clonotype as medium-sized. The gene calls are TRBV13 and TRBJ2-7; the TCRdb call, TRBD2, lacks DNA for checking. Germline-derived CDR1 and CDR2 are PRHDT and FYEKMQ (reference sequence). CDR3 length: 17 amino acids. The CDR3 reads CASSYRLAGALPYEQYF.

V and J are TRBV20-1 and TRBJ2-3; checking the TCRdb D call of TRBD2 is not possible without DNA. The CDR3 runs 14 residues. Germline assignment: CDR1 DFQATT and CDR2 SNEGSKA (reference sequence). CDR3 loop: CSAPSGASTDTQYF.